The 7 T cell receptor beta chains reported below all come from one sample, sequenced in a study of blood T cell repertoires in COVID-19. The data were produced by immunoSEQ multiplex PCR, yet TCRdb's version contains in-frame clones alone and is incomplete. The data contain about 180,000 clones, about nine tenths of them singletons. The sequenced sample was peripheral blood. The receptor set was obtained from a woman between 25 and 40 years old with acute or convalescent COVID-19.

The chain links TRBV27 to TRBJ1-6, with TRBD1 as a possible D gene (6 bases). The CDR3 spans 15 residues. V was pared by 2 bases and J by 2 bases, with 7 bases between. The germline CDR1 and CDR2 sequences are MNHEY and SMNVEV (reference sequence). The chain's CDR3 is CASSLGGPYNSPLHF. The CDR3 bases are TGTGCCAGCAGTTTAGGGGGCCCCTATAATTCACCCCTCCACTTT.

The chain links TRBV10-2 to TRBJ1-1; TRBD1 aligns across 9 bases. The CDR3 contains 17 residues. The ends lost 7 bases at V and 1 base at J; junction bases unmatched: 13. Germline values: CDR1 WSHSY, CDR2 SAAADI. DNA of the CDR3: TGCGCCAGCAAGGCCCGGACAGGGGAAGTGGGGAACACTGAAGCTTTCTTT. The encoded protein is CASKARTGEVGNTEAFF.

The chain has TRBV7-8 and TRBJ1-5; D call uncertain. From germline, CDR1 is SGHVS and CDR2 FQNEAQ. V was clipped by 2 bases and J by 4 bases, with 12 bases between them. The CDR3 is made up of 15 amino acids. CDR3 sequence (DNA): TGTGCCAGCAGCTTACTTAGCCCTTTGAATCAGCCCCAGCATTTT. Its translation is CASSLLSPLNQPQHF.

The chain uses TRBV5-6 and TRBJ2-4, with D possibly being TRBD1 (6 bases). V was pared by 1 base and J by 6 bases, with 20 bases between. The CDR3 is 17 amino acids. From germline, CDR1 is SGHDT and CDR2 YYEEEE. The CDR3 nucleotides read TGTGCCAGCAGCTTGATGGCAGGGGCCGCCTATCCAAACATTCAGTACTTC. It encodes CASSLMAGAAYPNIQYF.

V is TRBV11-2 and J is TRBJ2-1; D is possibly TRBD2 (5 bases). There are 11 residues in the CDR3. Trimming removed 1 base from V and 10 bases from J, with 5 bases in between. Germline loops: CDR1 SGHAT, CDR2 FQNNGV. The CDR3 coding sequence is TGTGCCAGCAGCTTAGGAGGGGAGCAGTTCTTC. Translating gives CASSLGGEQFF.

The chain employs TRBV10-3 and TRBJ2-3; no clear D. The CDR3 extends over 11 amino acids. Germline CDR1 reads ENHRY; CDR2 reads SYGVKD. Between the trimmed V and J ends, which lost 8 bases and 6 bases, there was a span of 9 bases. This CDR3 reads CAILSRDTQYF. The DNA for the CDR3 is TGTGCCATCTTAAGTCGGGATACGCAGTATTTT.

V and J are TRBV5-1 and TRBJ2-5; TRBD2 aligns across 9 bases. Germline V gene lookup returns CDR1 SGHRS and CDR2 YFSETQ. The CDR3 contains 16 residues. Trimming cost V 9 bases and J 5 bases; bases outside gene matches: 17. CDR3 DNA sequence: TGCGCCACGGGAGTGGGTATAGCGGGAGAGGCTGAGACCCAGTACTTC. This translates into CATGVGIAGEAETQYF.